A single sample is the source of the 18 T cell receptor beta chains below, sequenced in a study of cytomegalovirus exposure and HLA in healthy donors. Measured with immunoSEQ multiplex PCR; TCRdb has only the in-frame clones, and not every one. The table records about 120,000 clones, around 90% of them present only once. What was sequenced was PBMCs. The receptors were sampled from a woman between 18 and 29 years old in good health and CMV-seronegative.

V usage is TRBV19 and J usage is TRBJ2-5; D ambiguous. The CDR3 is 12 residues long. Germline CDR1 is LNHDA and CDR2 is SQIVND (reference sequence). Trimming left V 5 bases short and J 1 base short, with 5 bases between. In DNA, the CDR3 is TGTGCCAGTAGTTACAGCCAAGAGACCCAGTACTTC. It is translated as CASSYSQETQYF. Looking up the rest from reference TRBV19 and TRBJ2-5 gives the full variable domain: DGGITQSPKYLFRKEGQNVTLSCEQNLNHDAMYWYRQDPGQGLRLIYYSQIVNDFQKGDIAEGYSVSREKKESFPLTVTSAQKNPTAFYLCASSYSQETQYFGPGTRLLVL.

The chain is built from TRBV4-2 and TRBJ2-2, with 10 nucleotides matching TRBD1. The CDR3 has 16 residues. V gave up 1 base and J gave up 8 bases; unmatched junction bases: 7. Looked up from germline, CDR1 is LGHNA and CDR2 is YNFKEQ. This chain's CDR3 is CASSQGDRGMIGELFF. CDR3 nucleotide sequence: TGTGCCAGCAGCCAAGGGGACAGGGGAATGATAGGGGAGCTGTTTTTT.

The chain combines TRBV28 with TRBJ2-1; maybe TRBD2 (6 bases). The V gene lost 5 bases and the J gene lost 0 bases, with 23 bases spanning the gap. Germline CDR1 is MDHEN and CDR2 is SYDVKM. The CDR3 runs 19 residues. The CDR3 spells CASSPSGPLGASSYNEQFF. DNA for the CDR3: TGTGCCAGCAGTCCCAGCGGGCCCCTCGGCGCTAGCTCCTACAATGAGCAGTTCTTC.

The gene calls are TRBV27 and TRBJ1-5; the D gene is possibly TRBD1 (6 bases). The CDR3 consists of 17 residues. Germline CDR1 is MNHEY and CDR2 is SMNVEV (reference sequence). V lost 6 bases, J lost 5 bases, and 23 bases lay in between. The CDR3 loop reads CASSSYRVRGPYQPQHF. CDR3 in DNA: TGTGCCAGCAGCTCCTACAGAGTGCGGGGGCCCTATCAGCCCCAGCATTTT.

This chain links TRBV5-4 with TRBJ2-7; 10 bases fit TRBD2. V shed 5 bases and J 0 bases; nucleotides not matched to a gene: 5. This CDR3 is 15 amino acids long. Germline V CDR1 and CDR2: SGHNT, YYREEE (reference sequence). Written as DNA, the CDR3 is TGTGCCAGCAGAAGCGGGGGGGCGGCCTCCTACGAGCAGTACTTC. Translation: CASRSGGAASYEQYF.

The chain employs TRBV6-5 and TRBJ1-1; 7 bases map to TRBD1. The CDR3 consists of 16 residues. Germline CDR1 MNHEY, CDR2 SVGAGI. After removal of 2 bases from V and 0 bases from J, the junction contained 6 bases not matched to a gene. The CDR3 DNA reads as TGTGCCAGCAGTTACGATCTCACAGGGGTGAACACTGAAGCTTTCTTT. Translation: CASSYDLTGVNTEAFF.

The chain employs TRBV27 and TRBJ1-2; 10 positions match TRBD1. Germline V CDR1 and CDR2: MNHEY, SMNVEV (reference sequence). Trimming cost V 1 base and J 8 bases; bases outside gene matches: 7. This CDR3 is built from 15 residues. The CDR3 protein is CASSLLGTGVLGYTF. The CDR3 DNA sequence: TGTGCCAGCAGTTTATTGGGGACAGGGGTCCTAGGCTACACCTTC.

The J gene is TRBJ2-7, the V gene TRBV11-2; possible D gene TRBD1, 6 bases. CDR3 size: 15 residues. Trimming took off 6 bases at V and 1 base at J, with 16 bases between the two ends. Per germline, CDR1 SGHAT and CDR2 FQNNGV. CDR3 in DNA: TGTGCCAGCAGTTATCCCGGGACAACTTCCTACGAGCAGTACTTC. Its protein product is CASSYPGTTSYEQYF.

A remark on this clone: Other DNA sequences in this specimen translate into the identical CDR3. The chain has TRBV7-9 and TRBJ2-7; 7 nucleotides match TRBD2. The V and J ends lost 4 bases and 3 bases, in that order; junction bases with no gene match: 3. The CDR3 is 13 amino acids. Germline loops: CDR1 SEHNR, CDR2 FQNEAQ (reference sequence). CDR3 in DNA: TGTGCCAGCAGCTCTCCGGGGGGCTACGAGCAGTACTTC. Translating gives CASSSPGGYEQYF. Based on the CDR3 plus reference TRBV7-9 and TRBJ2-7, the full variable domain is DTGVSQNPRHKITKRGQNVTFRCDPISEHNRLYWYRQTLGQGPEFLTYFQNEAQLEKSRLLSDRFSAERPKGSFSTLEIQRTEQGDSAMYLCASSSPGGYEQYFGPGTRLTVT.

The V call is TRBV12-5, the J call TRBJ2-2, with a tentative D call TRBD2 (5 bases). The germline CDR1 and CDR2 sequences are LGHNT and FRNRAP. Deletions cut 2 bases from V and 1 base from J, with 14 bases between. CDR3 length equals 17 residues. The CDR3 bases are TGTGCTAGTGGTTTGTGGATCCCCGAGGGGAACACCGGGGAGCTGTTTTTT. Translation: CASGLWIPEGNTGELFF.

The CDR3 coding sequence is TGTGCCAGCACAACTAGGGATGAGCAGTTCTTC. Translation gives CASTTRDEQFF. The chain carries TRBV28 and TRBJ2-1, with D possibly matching TRBD2 (5 bases). CDR1 is MDHEN and CDR2 is SYDVKM in the germline V gene. Trimming shortened V by 7 bases and J by 8 bases, and 9 bases separated the two germline ends. The CDR3 spans 11 residues.

The genes are TRBV19 and TRBJ1-4; 10 bases are shared with TRBD1. Unmatched junction bases numbered 7, after V lost 5 bases and J lost 4 bases. Germline V lookup: CDR1 LNHDA, CDR2 SQIVND (reference sequence). The CDR3 length is 16 residues. CDR3: CASSPDRGLLNEKLFF. Here the CDR3 DNA reads TGTGCCAGTAGTCCCGACAGGGGGCTACTTAATGAAAAACTGTTTTTT.

This chain connects TRBV11-2 to TRBJ1-1; D gene unclear. The germline V gene encodes CDR1 SGHAT and CDR2 FQNNGV. Trimming shortened V by 3 bases and J by 0 bases, and 5 bases separated the two germline ends. The CDR3 extends over 13 amino acids. For the CDR3, the DNA is TGTGCCAGCAGCTTGGGAGTGAACACTGAAGCTTTCTTT. Translating gives CASSLGVNTEAFF.

This chain joins TRBV4-1 and TRBJ2-5; 11 nucleotides line up with TRBD2. The V segment lost 2 bases and the J segment 12 bases; nucleotides outside the gene matches: 11. CDR1 is MGHRA and CDR2 is YSYEKL in the germline V gene. The CDR3 sequence is 15 residues long. Written as DNA, the CDR3 is TGCGCCAGCAGCCAACTAGCGGGAGGCCCACCTACAAAGTACTTC. Translation gives CASSQLAGGPPTKYF.

This clone was seen a single time. The rearrangement uses TRBV9 and TRBJ2-5; D may be TRBD2 (6 bases). V was cut by 3 bases and J by 2 bases, with 14 bases left in between. Germline V gene lookup returns CDR1 SGDLS and CDR2 YYNGEE. The CDR3 runs to 15 residues. The DNA for the CDR3 is TGTGCCAGCAGCGCACGAAGCGGGCGGCAAGAGACCCAGTACTTC. Amino acids: CASSARSGRQETQYF. The full variable domain, with the rest looked up from reference TRBV9 and TRBJ2-5, is DSGVTQTPKHLITATGQRVTLRCSPRSGDLSVYWYQQSLDQGLQFLIQYYNGEERAKGNILERFSAQQFPDLHSELNLSSLELGDSALYFCASSARSGRQETQYFGPGTRLLVL.

The CDR3 DNA reads TGTGCCTGGAGTGTAGTCGGACAGGGGGCCACTGAAGCTTTCTTT. Translating it yields CAWSVVGQGATEAFF. The V call is TRBV30, the J call TRBJ1-1, with TRBD1 identical over 11 bases. The CDR3 contains 15 residues. Per germline, CDR1 GTSNPN and CDR2 SVGIG (reference sequence). Trimming removed 0 bases from V and 4 bases from J; junction bases left unmatched: 4. The full variable domain, in which reference TRBV30 and TRBJ1-1 provide the parts outside the CDR3, is SQTIHQWPATLVQPVGSPLSLECTVEGTSNPNLYWYRQAAGRGLQLLFYSVGIGQISSEVPQNLSASRPQDRQFILSSKKLLLSDSGFYLCAWSVVGQGATEAFFGQGTRLTVV.

The V gene is TRBV7-2, the J gene TRBJ1-1; D gene unclear. The V end was cut by 5 bases, the J end by 2 bases, with 18 bases between. The CDR3 covers 16 residues. CDR1 is SGHTA, CDR2 FQGNSA, per germline. The CDR3 DNA reads TGTGCCAGCAGCCCAAATGGCCGGACTTTTAACACTGAAGCTTTCTTT. Encoded protein: CASSPNGRTFNTEAFF. The full variable domain, in which reference TRBV7-2 and TRBJ1-1 provide the parts outside the CDR3, is GAGVSQSPSNKVTEKGKDVELRCDPISGHTALYWYRQSLGQGLEFLIYFQGNSAPDKSGLPSDRFSAERTGGSVSTLTIQRTQQEDSAVYLCASSPNGRTFNTEAFFGQGTRLTVV.

In DNA, the CDR3 is TGTGCCAGCAGCCAAGACCGTAACAGTGGCTACACCTTC. Its translation is CASSQDRNSGYTF. The V and J genes are TRBV4-2 and TRBJ1-2; D gene uncertain. The ends were cut back, 0 bases at V and 7 bases at J, with 9 bases in the middle. The CDR3 contains 13 residues. Germline V gene lookup returns CDR1 LGHNA and CDR2 YNFKEQ.